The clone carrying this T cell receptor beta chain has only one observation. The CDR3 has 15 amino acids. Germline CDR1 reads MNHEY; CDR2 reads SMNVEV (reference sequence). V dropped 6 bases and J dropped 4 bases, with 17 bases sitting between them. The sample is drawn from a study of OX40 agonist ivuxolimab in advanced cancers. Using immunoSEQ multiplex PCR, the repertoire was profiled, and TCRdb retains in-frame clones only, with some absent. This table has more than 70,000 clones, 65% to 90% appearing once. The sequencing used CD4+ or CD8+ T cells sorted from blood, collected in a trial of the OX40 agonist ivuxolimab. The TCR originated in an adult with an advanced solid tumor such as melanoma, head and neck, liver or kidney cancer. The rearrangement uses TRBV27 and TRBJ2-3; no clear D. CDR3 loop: CASRERTVRSDTQYF. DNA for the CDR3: TGTGCCAGCAGGGAGAGGACGGTAAGGTCAGATACGCAGTATTTT.